Shown below are 27 T cell receptor beta chains from a single sample sequenced in a study of Ad26.COV2.S vaccination and SARS-CoV-2 variants. Using immunoSEQ multiplex PCR, the repertoire was profiled, and TCRdb retains in-frame clones only, with some absent. This sample has roughly 420,000 clones; approximately 90% occur once, and the top ten carry roughly 4%. Treatment specified: some 20 received Ad26.COV2.S at low or high dose, single or two shots; roughly five received placebo; per-sample allocation not given. At day 63 after the first vaccine or placebo injection, samples were drawn. Specimen: peripheral blood, collected in a trial of Ad26.COV2.S vaccine versus placebo. The receptors stem from a person between 18 and 65 years old who received the Ad26.COV2.S COVID-19 vaccine or a placebo.

J is TRBJ2-1 and V is TRBV5-1; 8 nucleotides align to TRBD1. Germline CDR1 and CDR2: SGHRS and YFSETQ. The CDR3 is 15 residues long. The J segment lost 2 bases and the V segment lost 2 bases, leaving 3 bases of the junction unmatched. DNA for the CDR3: TGCGCCAGCAGCTTTAGACAGGGGACCTACAATGAGCAGTTCTTC. Its translation is CASSFRQGTYNEQFF.

The genes are TRBV7-2 and TRBJ1-1, with D perhaps TRBD1 (6 bases). Trimming removed 1 base at V and 1 base at J, with 13 bases between. Germline values: CDR1 SGHTA, CDR2 FQGNSA. This CDR3 is 16 amino acids long. CDR3 in amino acids: CASSLVRGRGNTEAFF. The CDR3 region has the DNA TGTGCCAGCAGCTTAGTTAGGGGCAGGGGGAACACTGAAGCTTTCTTT.

J is TRBJ2-2 and V is TRBV5-1; tentatively, D is TRBD2 (5 bases). The germline V gene encodes CDR1 SGHRS and CDR2 YFSETQ. V shed 4 bases and J shed 3 bases, with 16 bases lying between them. The CDR3 is made up of 16 amino acids. CDR3 DNA: TGCGCCAGCAGCGCCGGACTGCTGGCGGACACCGGGGAGCTGTTTTTT. This translates into CASSAGLLADTGELFF.

The chain carries TRBV18 and TRBJ1-6; unclear D gene. This CDR3 is built from 15 residues. Germline loops: CDR1 KGHSH, CDR2 LQKENI. Between the trimmed V and J ends, which lost 3 bases and 7 bases, there was a span of 13 bases. The CDR3 spells CASSPRTPQNSPLHF. CDR3 DNA sequence: TGTGCCAGCTCACCCCGGACCCCTCAAAATTCACCCCTCCACTTT. Full variable domain (remainder filled in from reference TRBV18 and TRBJ1-6): NAGVMQNPRHLVRRRGQEARLRCSPMKGHSHVYWYRQLPEEGLKFMVYLQKENIIDESGMPKERFSAEFPKEGPSILRIQQVVRGDSAAYFCASSPRTPQNSPLHFGNGTRLTVT.

The chain carries TRBV27 and TRBJ1-1, with D possibly matching TRBD1 (6 bases). This CDR3 is 14 amino acids long. The germline V and J ends were trimmed by 5 bases and 6 bases, with 16 bases remaining between them. CDR1 and CDR2 from the germline V gene are MNHEY and SMNVEV (reference sequence). This CDR3 reads CASSRNPPGAEAFF. Written as DNA, the CDR3 is TGTGCCAGCAGTCGAAACCCCCCAGGGGCTGAAGCTTTCTTT.

The chain combines TRBV11-2 with TRBJ2-1; 8 nucleotides line up with TRBD2. The V segment lost 3 bases and the J segment 4 bases; nucleotides outside the gene matches: 8. The CDR3 runs to 16 residues. Germline V gives CDR1 SGHAT, CDR2 FQNNGV. The CDR3 DNA reads as TGTGCCAGCAGCTTCTTCGTGGGCGGGGGGTACAATGAGCAGTTCTTC. Its protein product is CASSFFVGGGYNEQFF.

The rearrangement links TRBV4-3 to TRBJ1-1; no reliable D call. The germline V and J ends were trimmed by 0 bases and 7 bases, with 12 bases remaining between them. The CDR3 has 14 residues. Germline-derived CDR1 and CDR2 are LGHNA and YSLEER. DNA of the CDR3: TGCGCCAGCAGCCAAGAGGGAATTTGGGGTGAAGCTTTCTTT. Its translation: CASSQEGIWGEAFF.

This clone was recorded once. The rearrangement joins TRBV19 to TRBJ2-4; D possibly corresponds to TRBD2 (6 bases). CDR3 length equals 14 residues. V shed 4 bases and J shed 9 bases, with 16 bases lying between them. CDR1 and CDR2 (germline): LNHDA, SQIVND (reference sequence). Here the CDR3 reads CASSRRASEGIQYF. The CDR3 DNA is TGTGCCAGTAGTAGGAGGGCAAGTGAGGGCATTCAGTACTTC.

The chain has TRBV5-5 and TRBJ1-4; D gene ambiguous. V lost 0 bases and J lost 0, with 18 bases in between. Germline CDR1 and CDR2: SGHKS and YYEKEE (reference sequence). The CDR3 sequence is 19 residues long. The CDR3, as DNA: TGTGCCAGCAGCTTGGCCGGGGTAAGGCCGGAACCAACTAATGAAAAACTGTTTTTT. This sequence encodes CASSLAGVRPEPTNEKLFF.

The chain uses TRBV28 and TRBJ2-7; no definite D call. The CDR3 totals 14 residues. The V end was cut by 8 bases, the J end by 2 bases, with 16 bases between. Germline CDR1 and CDR2: MDHEN and SYDVKM. CDR3 in DNA: TGTGCCAGCGCATTAAGGGTCGCCCCCTACGAGCAGTACTTC. Protein: CASALRVAPYEQYF. The full variable domain, with the rest looked up from reference TRBV28 and TRBJ2-7, is DVKVTQSSRYLVKRTGEKVFLECVQDMDHENMFWYRQDPGLGLRLIYFSYDVKMKEKGDIPEGYSVSREKKERFSLILESASTNQTSMYLCASALRVAPYEQYFGPGTRLTVT.

This clone occurred once. The chain joins TRBV5-6 to TRBJ2-2, with 8 bases matching TRBD2. CDR1 SGHDT and CDR2 YYEEEE come from the germline V gene. The CDR3 is made up of 14 amino acids. With V trimmed by 6 bases and J by 2 bases, 3 bases remained unmatched. CDR3 coding DNA: TGTGCCAGCAAGCGGGGGTCAAACACCGGGGAGCTGTTTTTT. Translation: CASKRGSNTGELFF.

The chain has TRBV30 and TRBJ1-3; D is unresolved. V lost 0 bases and J 0 bases, leaving 9 bases between the germline ends. This CDR3 region has 15 residues. The V gene's germline CDR1 is GTSNPN and CDR2 SVGIG (reference sequence). The CDR3 loop is CAWSVRHSSGNTIYF. CDR3 DNA: TGTGCCTGGAGTGTACGGCACAGCTCTGGAAACACCATATATTTT.

The rearrangement links TRBV7-3 to TRBJ1-5; 10 positions match TRBD1. Losses at the gene ends were 0 bases for V and 0 bases for J; bases not matched to a gene: 5. The CDR3 runs to 18 residues. Germline CDR1 reads SGHTA; CDR2 reads FQGTGA. The CDR3 DNA reads as TGTGCCAGCAGCTTAACTCACCGGGACAGGGGTAGCAATCAGCCCCAGCATTTT. Its translation: CASSLTHRDRGSNQPQHF. Full variable domain (remainder filled in from reference TRBV7-3 and TRBJ1-5): GAGVSQTPSNKVTEKGKYVELRCDPISGHTALYWYRQSLGQGPEFLIYFQGTGAADDSGLPNDRFFAVRPEGSVSTLKIQRTERGDSAVYLCASSLTHRDRGSNQPQHFGDGTRLSIL.

The chain carries TRBV11-2 and TRBJ1-2, with 9 bases aligning to TRBD1. V was pared by 3 bases and J by 8 bases, with 22 bases of the junction left unmatched. CDR3 length: 19 amino acids. Germline lookup yields CDR1 SGHAT and CDR2 FQNNGV. The chain's CDR3 is CASSFDRSPGTGFSLGYTF. CDR3 nucleotide sequence: TGTGCCAGCAGCTTCGATCGGAGTCCGGGGACAGGGTTTTCGTTGGGCTACACCTTC.

The CDR3 DNA reads as TGCGCCAGCAGCCAAGATCAGGAACACAGCTCCTACAATGAGCAGTTCTTC. Amino acid sequence: CASSQDQEHSSYNEQFF. This chain joins TRBV4-3 and TRBJ2-1, with D unresolved. The germline V gene encodes CDR1 LGHNA and CDR2 YSLEER. Trimming took off 0 bases at V and 0 bases at J, with 12 bases between the two ends. The CDR3 runs 17 residues.

The table lists this clone with a count of one. This rearrangement joins TRBV7-9 to TRBJ2-1; D gene uncertain. This CDR3 is 14 amino acids long. CDR1 and CDR2 from the germline V gene are SEHNR and FQNEAQ (reference sequence). V was pared by 2 bases and J by 9 bases, with 14 bases between. CDR3 region: CASSLRAGDGEQFF. Written as DNA, the CDR3 is TGTGCCAGCAGCTTAAGGGCTGGGGATGGTGAGCAGTTCTTC.

The V call is TRBV5-1, the J call TRBJ2-7, with 9 bases aligning to TRBD1. This CDR3 is 13 amino acids long. Germline-derived CDR1 and CDR2 are SGHRS and YFSETQ. V lost 4 bases, J lost 7 bases, and 6 bases stayed unmatched. CDR3 nucleotides: TGCGCCAGCAGCACCTCCGGGACAGGGGAGCAGTACTTC. Its translation: CASSTSGTGEQYF.

The rearrangement joins TRBV14 to TRBJ2-5, with D perhaps given as TRBD1 or TRBD2 (5 bases each). Deletions cut 3 bases from V and 4 bases from J, with 15 bases between. Germline CDR1 is SGHDN and CDR2 is FVKESK. The CDR3 has 15 amino acids. The CDR3 coding sequence is TGTGCCAGCAGCCACATAACGACGGGGCGAGAGACCCAGTACTTC. As protein: CASSHITTGRETQYF.

The chain carries TRBV4-3 and TRBJ1-2; 10 nucleotides agree with TRBD1. The CDR3 covers 16 residues. Trimming at V came to 2 bases and at J to 4 bases, leaving 7 bases not matched to a gene. Germline V gene data show CDR1 as LGHNA and CDR2 as YSLEER. DNA of the CDR3: TGCGCCAGCAGCCAAAGAGACAGGGGGCTAGGCTATGGCTACACCTTC. Translated, it gives CASSQRDRGLGYGYTF.

V gene TRBV7-8 combines with J gene TRBJ1-4; D is perhaps TRBD1 (6 bases). The CDR3 has 16 amino acids. In germline, CDR1 is SGHVS, CDR2 FQNEAQ. Between the trimmed V and J ends, which lost 5 bases and 10 bases, there was a span of 23 bases. The CDR3 here is CASSPNNRGPGGKLFF. The DNA for the CDR3 is TGTGCCAGCAGCCCAAACAATCGGGGGCCTGGAGGAAAACTGTTTTTT.

CDR3 residues: CASRGQGAPGELFF. The CDR3 coding sequence is TGTGCCAGCAGGGGACAGGGGGCGCCCGGGGAGCTGTTTTTT. V usage is TRBV6-6 and J usage is TRBJ2-2; 12 bases are shared with TRBD1. The CDR3 spans 14 residues. Germline V lookup: CDR1 MNHNY, CDR2 SVGAGI (reference sequence). V dropped 6 bases and J dropped 6; count of bases not matched to a gene: 2.

V is TRBV28 and J is TRBJ1-2; D call uncertain. The V end was cut by 5 bases, the J end by 1 base, with 11 bases between. Per germline, CDR1 MDHEN and CDR2 SYDVKM. CDR3 length: 14 amino acids. The CDR3 spells CASSLSPINYGYTF. The CDR3 bases are TGTGCCAGCAGTCTCTCCCCTATTAACTATGGCTACACCTTC.

The count of this clone is one. This sequence joins TRBV19 and TRBJ1-5; D is possibly TRBD1 (5 bases). Germline assignment: CDR1 LNHDA and CDR2 SQIVND (reference sequence). This CDR3 spans 13 amino acids. The ends were cut back, 6 bases at V and 5 bases at J, with 11 bases in the middle. CDR3 residues: CASRKRGDQPQHF. In DNA, the CDR3 is TGTGCCAGTAGGAAACGGGGGGATCAGCCCCAGCATTTT. Supplemented by reference TRBV19 and TRBJ1-5, the full variable domain reads DGGITQSPKYLFRKEGQNVTLSCEQNLNHDAMYWYRQDPGQGLRLIYYSQIVNDFQKGDIAEGYSVSREKKESFPLTVTSAQKNPTAFYLCASRKRGDQPQHFGDGTRLSIL.

The rearrangement links TRBV15 to TRBJ2-2; D is ambiguous. The germline V and J ends were trimmed by 0 bases and 3 bases, with 8 bases remaining between them. The CDR3 runs to 15 residues. Germline V lookup: CDR1 LNHNV, CDR2 YYDKDF (reference sequence). This chain's CDR3 is CATSRDRVYTGELFF. The DNA for the CDR3 is TGTGCCACCAGCAGAGATAGGGTCTACACCGGGGAGCTGTTTTTT.

The gene calls are TRBV7-2 and TRBJ1-3; D uncertain. Trimming shortened V by 1 base and J by 8 bases, and 9 bases separated the two germline ends. Germline assignment: CDR1 SGHTA and CDR2 FQGNSA. The CDR3 covers 13 residues. CDR3 amino acids: CASSLVPRDTIYF. CDR3 nucleotides: TGTGCCAGCAGCTTAGTTCCAAGGGACACCATATATTTT.

This clone was seen once. V and J are TRBV27 and TRBJ1-5; D perhaps matches TRBD1 (5 bases). Germline values: CDR1 MNHEY, CDR2 SMNVEV (reference sequence). The CDR3 contains 14 residues. The V and J ends lost 2 bases and 5 bases respectively, with 10 bases between them. The CDR3 loop reads CASSLQGTDQPQHF. The CDR3 DNA reads as TGTGCCAGCAGTTTACAGGGCACGGATCAGCCCCAGCATTTT.

The rearrangement links TRBV29-1 to TRBJ2-1; unclear D gene. CDR1 is SQVTM, CDR2 ANQGSEA, per germline. V gave up 4 bases and J gave up 7 bases, with 14 bases separating them. This CDR3 is 13 amino acids long. CDR3 nucleotides: TGCAGCGTTGGGTTTTCCCTTGGGAATGAGCAGTTCTTC. Residues: CSVGFSLGNEQFF.